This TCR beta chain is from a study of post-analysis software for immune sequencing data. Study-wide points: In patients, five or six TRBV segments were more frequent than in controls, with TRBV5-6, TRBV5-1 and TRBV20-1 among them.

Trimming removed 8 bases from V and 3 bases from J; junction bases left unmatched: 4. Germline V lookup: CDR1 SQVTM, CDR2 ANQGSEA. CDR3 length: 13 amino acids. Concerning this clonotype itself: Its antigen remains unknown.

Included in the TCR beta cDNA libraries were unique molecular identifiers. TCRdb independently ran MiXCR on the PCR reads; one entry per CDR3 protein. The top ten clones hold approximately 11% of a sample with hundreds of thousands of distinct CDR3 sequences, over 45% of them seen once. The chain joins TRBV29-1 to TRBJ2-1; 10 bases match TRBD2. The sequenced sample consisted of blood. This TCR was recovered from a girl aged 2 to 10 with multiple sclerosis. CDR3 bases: TGCAGCACCACTAGCGGGGACTACAATGAGCAGTTCTTC. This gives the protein CSTTSGDYNEQFF.